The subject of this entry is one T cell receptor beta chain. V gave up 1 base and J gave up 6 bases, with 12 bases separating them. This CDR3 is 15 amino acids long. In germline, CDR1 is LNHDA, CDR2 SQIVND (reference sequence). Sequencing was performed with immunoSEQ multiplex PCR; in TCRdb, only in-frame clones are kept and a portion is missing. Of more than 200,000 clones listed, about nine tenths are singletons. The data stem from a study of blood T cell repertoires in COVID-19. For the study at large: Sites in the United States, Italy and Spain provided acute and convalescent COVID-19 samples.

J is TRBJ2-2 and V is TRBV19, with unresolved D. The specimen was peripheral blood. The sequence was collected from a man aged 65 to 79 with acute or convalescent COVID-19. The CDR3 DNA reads TGTGCCAGTAGTATAGTAGAGACAAGCTCCGGGGAGCTGTTTTTT. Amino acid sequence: CASSIVETSSGELFF.